This T cell receptor beta chain was sequenced in a study of cytomegalovirus exposure and HLA in healthy donors. Germline V CDR1 and CDR2: LNHDA, SQIVND (reference sequence). The CDR3 totals 14 residues. J lost 3 bases, V lost 4 bases, and 4 bases had no gene match. Findings of the study overall: In vitro experiments confirmed that three CMV-associated chains were specific for CMV antigens. The study put 150 to 200 TCR beta chains on its list as cytomegalovirus-associated.

This clone has a single count. Its antigen is currently unknown. Sequencing used immunoSEQ multiplex PCR; TCRdb keeps in-frame clones, though not all of them. The repertoire includes about 130,000 clones, around 94% of them detected once, and approximately 1.2% sits in the top ten. The sequenced sample was PBMCs. The rearrangement joins TRBV19 to TRBJ2-7; 9 nucleotides match TRBD1. The source of this sequence is a woman aged 18-29 years in good health and CMV-seronegative. CDR3 region: CASSTGTGFYEQYF. The CDR3 DNA reads as TGTGCCAGTAGTACCGGGACAGGGTTCTACGAGCAGTACTTC.